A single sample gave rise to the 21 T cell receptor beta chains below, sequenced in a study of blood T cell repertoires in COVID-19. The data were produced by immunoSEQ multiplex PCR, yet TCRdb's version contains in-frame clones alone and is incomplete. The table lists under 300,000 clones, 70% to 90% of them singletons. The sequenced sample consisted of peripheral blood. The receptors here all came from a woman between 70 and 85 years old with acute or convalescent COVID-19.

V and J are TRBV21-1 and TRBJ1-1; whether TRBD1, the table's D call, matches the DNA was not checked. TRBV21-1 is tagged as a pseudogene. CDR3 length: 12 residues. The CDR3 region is CASRGPNTEAFF. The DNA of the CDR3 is TGTGCCAGCAGGGGGCCGAACACTGAAGCTTTCTTT.

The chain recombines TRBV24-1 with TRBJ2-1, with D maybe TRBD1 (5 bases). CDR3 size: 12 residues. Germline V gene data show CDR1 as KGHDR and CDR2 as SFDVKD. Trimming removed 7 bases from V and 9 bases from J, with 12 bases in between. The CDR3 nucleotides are TGTGCCACCAGAGGGGTCGGCGGTGAGCAGTTCTTC. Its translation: CATRGVGGEQFF.

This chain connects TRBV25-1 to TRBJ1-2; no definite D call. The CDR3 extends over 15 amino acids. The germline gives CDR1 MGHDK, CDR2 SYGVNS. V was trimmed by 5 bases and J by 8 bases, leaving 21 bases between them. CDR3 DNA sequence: TGTGCCAGCAGTCCACAAACAACCCACGGAGAGGGCTACACCTTC. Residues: CASSPQTTHGEGYTF.

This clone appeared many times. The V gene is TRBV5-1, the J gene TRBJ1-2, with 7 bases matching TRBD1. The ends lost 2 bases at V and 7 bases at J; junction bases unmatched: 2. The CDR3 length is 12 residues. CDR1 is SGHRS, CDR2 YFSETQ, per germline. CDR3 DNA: TGCGCCAGCAGCTTACAGGGGACTGGCTACACCTTC. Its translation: CASSLQGTGYTF.

This chain's CDR3 is CASSIEGRNYGYTF. The DNA for the CDR3 is TGTGCCAGTAGTATAGAGGGCAGAAACTATGGCTACACCTTC. The chain employs TRBV19 and TRBJ1-2; no clear D. The CDR3 extends over 14 amino acids. CDR1 and CDR2 from the germline V gene are LNHDA and SQIVND (reference sequence). Trimming took off 0 bases at V and 2 bases at J, with 7 bases between the two ends.

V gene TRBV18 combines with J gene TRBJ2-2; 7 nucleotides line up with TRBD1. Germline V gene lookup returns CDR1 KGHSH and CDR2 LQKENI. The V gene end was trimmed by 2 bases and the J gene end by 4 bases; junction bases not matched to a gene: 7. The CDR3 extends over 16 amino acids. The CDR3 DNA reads TGTGCCAGCTCACCATCGCACAGGGGAGTCACCGGGGAGCTGTTTTTT. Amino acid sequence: CASSPSHRGVTGELFF.

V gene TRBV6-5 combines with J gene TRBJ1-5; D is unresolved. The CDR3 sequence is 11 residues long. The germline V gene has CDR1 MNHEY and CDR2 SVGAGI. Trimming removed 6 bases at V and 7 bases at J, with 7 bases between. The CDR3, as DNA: TGTGCCAGCAGACTTTTCCAGCCCCAGCATTTT. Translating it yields CASRLFQPQHF.

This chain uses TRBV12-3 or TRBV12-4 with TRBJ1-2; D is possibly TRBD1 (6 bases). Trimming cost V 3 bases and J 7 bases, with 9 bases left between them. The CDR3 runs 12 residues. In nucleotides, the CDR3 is TGTGCCAGCAGTTTCCCAGGGGTTGGCTACACCTTC. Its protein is CASSFPGVGYTF.

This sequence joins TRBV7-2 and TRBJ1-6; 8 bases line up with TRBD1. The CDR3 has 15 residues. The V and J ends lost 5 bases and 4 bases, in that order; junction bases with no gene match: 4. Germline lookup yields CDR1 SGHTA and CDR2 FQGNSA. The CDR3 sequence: CASSERQGYNSPLHF. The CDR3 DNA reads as TGTGCCAGCAGCGAACGACAGGGGTATAATTCACCCCTCCACTTT.

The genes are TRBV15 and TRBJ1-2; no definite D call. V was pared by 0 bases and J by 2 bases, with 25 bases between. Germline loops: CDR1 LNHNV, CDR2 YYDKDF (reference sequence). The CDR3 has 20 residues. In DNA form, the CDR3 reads TGTGCCACCAGCAGAGATCTGATTAAGTTGTGGGCACAGAGCAACTATGGCTACACCTTC. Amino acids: CATSRDLIKLWAQSNYGYTF.

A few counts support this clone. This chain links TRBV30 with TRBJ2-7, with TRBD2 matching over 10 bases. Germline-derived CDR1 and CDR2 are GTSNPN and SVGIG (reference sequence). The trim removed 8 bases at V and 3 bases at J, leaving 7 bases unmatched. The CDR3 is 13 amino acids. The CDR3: CAGKTSGHYEQYF. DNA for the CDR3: TGTGCCGGTAAGACTAGCGGGCACTACGAGCAGTACTTC.

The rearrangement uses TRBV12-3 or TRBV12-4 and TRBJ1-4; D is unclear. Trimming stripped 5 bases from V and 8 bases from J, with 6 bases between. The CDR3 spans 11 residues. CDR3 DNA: TGTGCCAGCAGTGCGTACGAAAAACTGTTTTTT. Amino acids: CASSAYEKLFF.

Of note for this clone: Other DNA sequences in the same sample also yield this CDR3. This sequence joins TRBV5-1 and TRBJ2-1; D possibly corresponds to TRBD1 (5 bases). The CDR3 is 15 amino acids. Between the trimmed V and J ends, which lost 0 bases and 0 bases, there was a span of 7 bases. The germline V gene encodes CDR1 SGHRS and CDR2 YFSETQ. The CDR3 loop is CASSLGQTSYNEQFF. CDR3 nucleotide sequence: TGCGCCAGCAGCTTGGGACAGACCTCCTACAATGAGCAGTTCTTC.

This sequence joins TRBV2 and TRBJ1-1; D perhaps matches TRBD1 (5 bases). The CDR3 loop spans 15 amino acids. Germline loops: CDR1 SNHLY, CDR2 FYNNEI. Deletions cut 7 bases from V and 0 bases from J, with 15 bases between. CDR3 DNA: TGTGCCAGCAAGGCCAGGGAAGGGGTGAACACTGAAGCTTTCTTT. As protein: CASKAREGVNTEAFF.

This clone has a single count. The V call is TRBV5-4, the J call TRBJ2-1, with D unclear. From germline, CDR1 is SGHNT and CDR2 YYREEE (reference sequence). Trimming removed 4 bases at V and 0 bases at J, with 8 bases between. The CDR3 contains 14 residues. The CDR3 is CASSLPSSYNEQFF. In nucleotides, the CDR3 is TGTGCCAGCAGCCTCCCCAGCTCCTACAATGAGCAGTTCTTC.

For the CDR3, the DNA is TGTGCCAGCAGCCAACCAGGGCCAAACATTCAGTACTTC. Translating gives CASSQPGPNIQYF. The chain couples TRBV5-4 to TRBJ2-4; weak D call: TRBD1 (5 bases). The CDR3 is made up of 13 amino acids. V was pared by 4 bases and J by 6 bases, with 11 bases between. In germline, CDR1 is SGHNT, CDR2 YYREEE (reference sequence).

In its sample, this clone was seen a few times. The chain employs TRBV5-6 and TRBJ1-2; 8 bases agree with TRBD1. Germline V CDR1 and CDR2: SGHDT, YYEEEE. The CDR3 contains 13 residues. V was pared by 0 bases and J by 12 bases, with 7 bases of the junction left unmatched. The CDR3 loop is CASSLGQGPLHTF. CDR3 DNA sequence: TGTGCCAGCAGCTTGGGACAGGGGCCCCTTCACACCTTC.

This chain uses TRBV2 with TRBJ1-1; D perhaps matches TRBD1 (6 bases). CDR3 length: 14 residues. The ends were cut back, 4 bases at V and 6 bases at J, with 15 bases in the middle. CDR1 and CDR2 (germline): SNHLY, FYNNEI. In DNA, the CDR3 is TGTGCCAGCAGTGGCCGGGGGGCGCAATCTGAAGCTTTCTTT. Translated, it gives CASSGRGAQSEAFF.

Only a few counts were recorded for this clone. The CDR3 here is CAIRGQMNTEAFF. In nucleotides, the CDR3 is TGTGCCATCAGAGGACAGATGAACACTGAAGCTTTCTTT. This sequence joins TRBV10-3 and TRBJ1-1; perhaps TRBD1 as D (6 bases). The germline V gene encodes CDR1 ENHRY and CDR2 SYGVKD. The germline V and J ends were trimmed by 6 bases and 0 bases, with 8 bases remaining between them. CDR3 length: 13 amino acids.

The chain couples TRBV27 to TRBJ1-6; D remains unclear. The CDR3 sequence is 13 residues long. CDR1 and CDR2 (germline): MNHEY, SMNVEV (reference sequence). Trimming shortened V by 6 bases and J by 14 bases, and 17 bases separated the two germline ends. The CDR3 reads CASSPRRREALHF. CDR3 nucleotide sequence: TGTGCCAGCAGCCCTCGAAGGAGGGAGGCCCTCCACTTT.

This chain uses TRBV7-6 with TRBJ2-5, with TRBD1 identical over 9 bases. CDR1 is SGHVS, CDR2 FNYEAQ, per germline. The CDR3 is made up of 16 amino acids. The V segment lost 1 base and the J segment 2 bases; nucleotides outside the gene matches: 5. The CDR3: CASSLGPTGGQETQYF. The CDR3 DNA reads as TGTGCCAGCAGCTTAGGACCGACAGGGGGTCAAGAGACCCAGTACTTC.